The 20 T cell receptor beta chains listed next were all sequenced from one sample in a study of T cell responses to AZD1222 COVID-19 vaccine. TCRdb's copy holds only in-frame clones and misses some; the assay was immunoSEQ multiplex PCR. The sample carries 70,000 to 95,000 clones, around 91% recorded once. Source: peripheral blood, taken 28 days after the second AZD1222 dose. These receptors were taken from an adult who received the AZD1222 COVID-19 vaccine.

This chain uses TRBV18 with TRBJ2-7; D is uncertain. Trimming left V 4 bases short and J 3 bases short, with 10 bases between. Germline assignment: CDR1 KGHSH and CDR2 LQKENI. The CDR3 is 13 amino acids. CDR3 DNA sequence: TGTGCCAGCTCACGCAGCCTAGACTACGAGCAGTACTTC. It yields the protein CASSRSLDYEQYF.

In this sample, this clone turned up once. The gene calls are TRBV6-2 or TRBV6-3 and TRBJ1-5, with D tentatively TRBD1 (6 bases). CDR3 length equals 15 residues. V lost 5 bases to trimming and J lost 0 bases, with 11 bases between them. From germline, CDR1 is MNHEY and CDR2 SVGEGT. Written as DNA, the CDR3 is TGTGCCAGCAGTGACGGACAGCATAGCAATCAGCCCCAGCATTTT. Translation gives CASSDGQHSNQPQHF.

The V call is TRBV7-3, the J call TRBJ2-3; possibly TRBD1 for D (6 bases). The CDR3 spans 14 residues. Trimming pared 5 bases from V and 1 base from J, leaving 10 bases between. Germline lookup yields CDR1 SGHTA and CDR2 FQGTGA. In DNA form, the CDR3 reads TGTGCCAGCAGCACAGGGCCCCGCACAGATACGCAGTATTTT. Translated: CASSTGPRTDTQYF.

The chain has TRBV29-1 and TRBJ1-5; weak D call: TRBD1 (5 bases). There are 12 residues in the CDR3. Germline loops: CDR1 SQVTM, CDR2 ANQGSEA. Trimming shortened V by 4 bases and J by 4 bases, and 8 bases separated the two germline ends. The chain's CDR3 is CSVGDPNQPQHF. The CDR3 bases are TGCAGCGTTGGGGACCCTAATCAGCCCCAGCATTTT.

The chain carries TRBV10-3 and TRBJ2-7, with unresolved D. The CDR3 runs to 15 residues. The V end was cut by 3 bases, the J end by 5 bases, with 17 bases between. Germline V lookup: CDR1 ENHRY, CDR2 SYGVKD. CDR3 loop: CAISDRSSLTDEQYF. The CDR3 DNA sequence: TGTGCCATCAGTGACCGTTCTTCCCTCACGGACGAGCAGTACTTC.

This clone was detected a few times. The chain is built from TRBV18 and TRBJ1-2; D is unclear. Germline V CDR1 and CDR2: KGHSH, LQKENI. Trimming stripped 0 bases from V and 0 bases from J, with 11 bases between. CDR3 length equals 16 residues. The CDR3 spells CASSPPAVTTNYGYTF. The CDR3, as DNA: TGTGCCAGCTCACCACCGGCCGTGACTACTAACTATGGCTACACCTTC. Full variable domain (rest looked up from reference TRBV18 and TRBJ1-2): NAGVMQNPRHLVRRRGQEARLRCSPMKGHSHVYWYRQLPEEGLKFMVYLQKENIIDESGMPKERFSAEFPKEGPSILRIQQVVRGDSAAYFCASSPPAVTTNYGYTFGSGTRLTVV.

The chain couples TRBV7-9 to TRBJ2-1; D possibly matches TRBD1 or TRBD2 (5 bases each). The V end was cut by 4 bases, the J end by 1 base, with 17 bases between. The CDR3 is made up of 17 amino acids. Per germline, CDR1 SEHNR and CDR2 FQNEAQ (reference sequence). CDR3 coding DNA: TGTGCCAGCAGCTCTGGCTGGGGTGGGGGATCCTACAATGAGCAGTTCTTC. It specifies CASSSGWGGGSYNEQFF.

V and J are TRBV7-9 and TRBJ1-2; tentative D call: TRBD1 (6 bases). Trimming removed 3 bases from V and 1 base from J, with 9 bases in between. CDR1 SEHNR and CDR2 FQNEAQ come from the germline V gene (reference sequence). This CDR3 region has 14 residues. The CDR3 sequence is CASSLDRINYGYTF. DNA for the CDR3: TGTGCCAGCAGCTTGGACAGAATTAACTATGGCTACACCTTC.

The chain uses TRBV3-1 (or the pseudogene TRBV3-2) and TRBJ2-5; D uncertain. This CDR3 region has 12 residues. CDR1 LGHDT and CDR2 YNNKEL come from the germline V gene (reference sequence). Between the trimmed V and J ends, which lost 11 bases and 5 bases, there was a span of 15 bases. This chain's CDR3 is CAVGPRGETQYF. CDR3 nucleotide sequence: TGTGCCGTAGGCCCCCGAGGCGAGACCCAGTACTTC.

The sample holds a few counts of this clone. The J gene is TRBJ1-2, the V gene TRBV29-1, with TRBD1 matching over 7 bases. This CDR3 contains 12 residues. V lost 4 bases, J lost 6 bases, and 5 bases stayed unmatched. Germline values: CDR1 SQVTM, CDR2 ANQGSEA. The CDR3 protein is CSVARQGDGYTF. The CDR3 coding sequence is TGCAGCGTTGCCCGACAGGGTGATGGCTACACCTTC.

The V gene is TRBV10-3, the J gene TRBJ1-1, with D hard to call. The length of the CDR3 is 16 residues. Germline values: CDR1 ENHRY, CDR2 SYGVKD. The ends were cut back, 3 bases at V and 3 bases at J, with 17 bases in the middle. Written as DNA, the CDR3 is TGTGCCATCAGTGACTTTGACCGAGAACCTCACACTGAAGCTTTCTTT. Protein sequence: CAISDFDREPHTEAFF.

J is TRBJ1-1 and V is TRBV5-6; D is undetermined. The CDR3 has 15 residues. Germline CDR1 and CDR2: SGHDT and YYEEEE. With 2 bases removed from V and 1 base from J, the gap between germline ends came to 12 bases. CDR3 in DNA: TGTGCCAGCAGCTTTGTCACGTTAGGGAACACTGAAGCTTTCTTT. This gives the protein CASSFVTLGNTEAFF.

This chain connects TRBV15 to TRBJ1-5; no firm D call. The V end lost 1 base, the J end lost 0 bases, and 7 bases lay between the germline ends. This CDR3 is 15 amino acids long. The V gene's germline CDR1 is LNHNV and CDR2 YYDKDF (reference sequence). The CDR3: CATSRVEVSNQPQHF. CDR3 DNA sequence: TGTGCCACCAGCAGAGTGGAGGTTAGCAATCAGCCCCAGCATTTT. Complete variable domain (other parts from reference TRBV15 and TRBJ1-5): DAMVIQNPRYQVTQFGKPVTLSCSQTLNHNVMYWYQQKSSQAPKLLFHYYDKDFNNEADTPDNFQSRRPNTSFCFLDIRSPGLGDTAMYLCATSRVEVSNQPQHFGDGTRLSIL.

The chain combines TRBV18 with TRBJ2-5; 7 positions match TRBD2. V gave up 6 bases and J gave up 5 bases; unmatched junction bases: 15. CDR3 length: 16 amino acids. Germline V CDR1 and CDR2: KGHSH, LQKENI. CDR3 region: CASSRTGGGGDETQYF. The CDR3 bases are TGTGCCAGCTCCCGGACGGGGGGAGGAGGAGATGAGACCCAGTACTTC.

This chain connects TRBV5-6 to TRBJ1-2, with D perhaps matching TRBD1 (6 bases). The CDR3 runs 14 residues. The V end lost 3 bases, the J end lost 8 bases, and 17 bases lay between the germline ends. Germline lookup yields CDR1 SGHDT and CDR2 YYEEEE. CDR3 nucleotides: TGTGCCAGCAGCTCATTAGCAGGGGAGCTGGGCTACACCTTC. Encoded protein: CASSSLAGELGYTF.

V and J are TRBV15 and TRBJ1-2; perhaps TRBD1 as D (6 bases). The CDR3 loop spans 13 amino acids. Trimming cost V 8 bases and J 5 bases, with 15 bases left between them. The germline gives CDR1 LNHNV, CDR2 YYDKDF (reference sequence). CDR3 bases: TGTGCCACCTTCGCAGGGGAGGGTTATGGCTACACCTTC. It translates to CATFAGEGYGYTF.

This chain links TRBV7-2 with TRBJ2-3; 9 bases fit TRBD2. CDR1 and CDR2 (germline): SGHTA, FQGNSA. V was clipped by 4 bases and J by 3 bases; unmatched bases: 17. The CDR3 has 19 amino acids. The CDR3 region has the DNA TGTGCCAGCAGCTCCGTTCCTAGCGGGACCCACCGGGGGACAGATACGCAGTATTTT. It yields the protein CASSSVPSGTHRGTDTQYF.

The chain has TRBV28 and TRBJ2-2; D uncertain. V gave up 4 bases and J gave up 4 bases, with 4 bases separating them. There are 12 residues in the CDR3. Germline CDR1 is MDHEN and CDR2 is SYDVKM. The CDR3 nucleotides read TGTGCCAGCAGTTCCACCACCGGGGAGCTGTTTTTT. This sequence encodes CASSSTTGELFF.

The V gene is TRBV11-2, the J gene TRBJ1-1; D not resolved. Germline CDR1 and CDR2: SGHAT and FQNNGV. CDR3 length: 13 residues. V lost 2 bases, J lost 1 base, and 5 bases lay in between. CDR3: CASSLSRNTEAFF. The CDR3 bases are TGTGCCAGCAGCTTAAGCAGGAACACTGAAGCTTTCTTT.

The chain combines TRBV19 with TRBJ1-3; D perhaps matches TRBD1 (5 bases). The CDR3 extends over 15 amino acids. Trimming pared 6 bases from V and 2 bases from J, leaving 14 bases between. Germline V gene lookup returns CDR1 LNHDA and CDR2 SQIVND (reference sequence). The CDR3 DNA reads TGTGCCAGTAGCCCACAGGCCGGGGCTGGAAACACCATATATTTT. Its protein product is CASSPQAGAGNTIYF.